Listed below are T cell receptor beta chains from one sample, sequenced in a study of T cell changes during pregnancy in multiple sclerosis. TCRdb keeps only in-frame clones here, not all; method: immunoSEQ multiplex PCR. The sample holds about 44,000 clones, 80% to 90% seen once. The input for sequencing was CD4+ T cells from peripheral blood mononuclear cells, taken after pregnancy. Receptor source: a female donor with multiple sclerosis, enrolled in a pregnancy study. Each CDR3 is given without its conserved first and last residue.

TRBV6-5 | ASSYRGTGELF
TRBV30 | AWSVEDRGYSPLH
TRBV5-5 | AGRQASFSGANVLT
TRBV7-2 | ASSLASGNSYEQY
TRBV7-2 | ASSLARRGAFGYGYT
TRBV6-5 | ASSYSLGTAGGEQY
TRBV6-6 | ASSPRQPAANEKLF
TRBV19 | ASTPDSTYMNTEAF
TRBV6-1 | ASSDRPWTSGPTGELF
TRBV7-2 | ASSNRGTNEQF
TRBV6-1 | ASSARTGNTEAF
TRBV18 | ASSPSMEWNEQF
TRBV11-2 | ASSVTGDRNTEAF
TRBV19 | ASSIVGAPALTQY
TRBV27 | ASGASGSRGEQF
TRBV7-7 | ASSLAGGGFYTQY
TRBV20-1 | SARGQGAF
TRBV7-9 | ASSYRRLAGGTGDEQF
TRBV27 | ASSRTAGEAF
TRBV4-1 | ASSQSSGGSYNEQF
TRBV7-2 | ASSKQESGSNGEQY
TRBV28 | ASSFSGEREKLF
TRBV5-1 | ASSPQGYGNTEAF
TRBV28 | ASSLTGTDYGYT
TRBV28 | ASSQADRPNTEAF
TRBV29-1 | SVGDMNQPQH
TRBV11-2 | ASSLNQGGGKLF
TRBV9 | ASSPNRDWPIF
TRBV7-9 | ASIPRTGLRTEAF
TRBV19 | ASSTRQPVGELF
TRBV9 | ASSWEAATDTQY
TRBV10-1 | ASSESGSSYEQY
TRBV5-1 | ASSLFSGGGRGEQY
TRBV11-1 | ASRPWLAEDTGELF
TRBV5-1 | ASSPTGDSGNTIY
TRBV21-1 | ASSKESADRGLVGANVLT
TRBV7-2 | ASSLGLAGGPDTQY
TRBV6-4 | ASSDQFTSSGGTDTQY
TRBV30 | AWSVSANYGYT
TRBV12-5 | ASGSKQGPYEQY
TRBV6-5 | ASIRQGGTGELF
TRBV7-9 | ASSPQGGYGYT
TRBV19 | ASSIGESNQPQH
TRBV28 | ASSSGQFTEAF
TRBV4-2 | ASSLTGLAKNIQY
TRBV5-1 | ASSFGQSEETQY
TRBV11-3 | ASSLGLPPYEQY
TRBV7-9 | ASSSPLETQY
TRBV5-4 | ASSQGLSGNYEQY
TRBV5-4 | ASSTSQGAVGNTIY